These T cell receptor beta chains were read from a single sample in a study of T cells after somatic rescue of genetic block. The assay was immunoSEQ multiplex PCR, and TCRdb's table has in-frame clones only and misses some. The sample consists of over 95,000 clones, about 93% of them appearing once. Sequences were obtained from peripheral blood mononuclear cells (PBMCs). Receptor source: a woman younger than 30. CDR3s include the opening cysteine and the closing phenylalanine or tryptophan. The D gene is left open where the match is weak. Size is omitted from some rows. Given values are once, few, many or a class for expanded clones.

>17|few|TRBJ1-1|.|TRBV25-1
TGTGCCAGCAGTGAGGGCAACAAGGGGATAATGAACACTGAAGCTTTCTTT
CASSEGNKGIMNTEAFF
>15|once|TRBJ2-2|TRBD1|TRBV5-8
TGTGCCAGCAGCTCCGGGACAGCGAACACCGGGGAGCTGTTTTTT
CASSSGTANTGELFF
>16|.|TRBJ1-1|.|TRBV4-3
TGCGCCAGCAGCCAAGTGGGGGGACAAGGAAACACTGAAGCTTTCTTT
CASSQVGGQGNTEAFF
>13|.|TRBJ2-7|.|TRBV7-2
TGTGCCAGCAGCTCAATCCGTGGCTACGAGCAGTACTTC
CASSSIRGYEQYF
>14|.|TRBJ2-3|TRBD2|TRBV30
TGTGCCTTGGGCTCGGGGGGGCGCACAGATACGCAGTATTTT
CALGSGGRTDTQYF
>15|.|TRBJ2-1|TRBD2|TRBV11-2
TGTGCCAGCAGCCCTCGACTAGCGGGGTACAATGAGCAGTTCTTC
CASSPRLAGYNEQFF
>16|.|TRBJ2-3|TRBD2|TRBV11-1
TGTGCCAGCAGCTTATTTAAAGCGGGGGGAACAGATACGCAGTATTTT
CASSLFKAGGTDTQYF
>15|.|TRBJ1-5|.|TRBV6-5
TGTGCCAGCAGTTACTCGCCGGACAGAAGGCAGCCCCAGCATTTT
CASSYSPDRRQPQHF
>19|.|TRBJ1-6|.|TRBV7-2
TGTGCCAGCAGCCTTTCGACCTGGACGGAGGGCTCCTATAATTCACCCCTCCACTTT
CASSLSTWTEGSYNSPLHF
>16|.|TRBJ1-1|TRBD1|TRBV2
TGTGCCAGCAGTGAAAGTCTGGGACAGGGGAGTTCTGAAGCTTTCTTT
CASSESLGQGSSEAFF
>16|.|TRBJ2-7|.|TRBV4-3
TGCGCCAGCAGCCAAGAGATCCTCGGAGGCCCCCACGAGCAGTACTTC
CASSQEILGGPHEQYF
>17|.|TRBJ1-1|TRBD1|TRBV5-4
TGTGCCAGCAGCACCCGACCGGGACAGGTGATCAACACTGAAGCTTTCTTT
CASSTRPGQVINTEAFF
>14|.|TRBJ2-7|.|TRBV7-9
TGTGCCAGCAGCTTAACAGGGTCGCCTTACGAGCAGTACTTC
CASSLTGSPYEQYF
>17|once|TRBJ1-6|.|TRBV14
TGTGCCAGCAGCCAAGGGAGAGGCTACTCCTATAATTCACCCCTCCACTTT
CASSQGRGYSYNSPLHF
>13|.|TRBJ2-1|.|TRBV5-4
TGTGCCAGCAGCTTGGGCGGGTACAATGAGCAGTTCTTC
CASSLGGYNEQFF
>14|.|TRBJ1-5|.|TRBV4-1
TGCGCCAGCAGCCGTGACGGGGGCAATCAGCCCCAGCATTTT
CASSRDGGNQPQHF
>20|.|TRBJ1-2|TRBD1|TRBV15
TGTGCCACCAGCAGAGACTCTGGGAGAACAGGGGACCCACTGCTGTCGGGCTACACCTTC
CATSRDSGRTGDPLLSGYTF
>14|.|TRBJ1-4|TRBD1|TRBV5-1
TGCGCCAGCAGCTCGACAGGGGTTAATGAAAAACTGTTTTTT
CASSSTGVNEKLFF
>12|once|TRBJ2-7|.|TRBV13
TGTGCCAGCAGCTTAGGAGGAAACGAGCAGTACTTC
CASSLGGNEQYF
>14|.|TRBJ2-7|.|TRBV7-2
TGTGCCAGCAGCTTGCGGAATCAGGGATACGAGCAGTACTTC
CASSLRNQGYEQYF
>14|.|TRBJ1-1|TRBD1|TRBV30
TGTGCCTGGAGTGTCGGCAGGGGGTTTACTGAAGCTTTCTTT
CAWSVGRGFTEAFF
>15|.|TRBJ2-2|.|TRBV5-1
TGCGCCAGCAGCGAGGCAGGGATGAACACCGGGGAGCTGTTTTTT
CASSEAGMNTGELFF
>13|.|TRBJ2-3|.|TRBV27
TGTGCCAGCAGTTTATCTCTGGTTGCGACGCAGTATTTT
CASSLSLVATQYF
>13|.|TRBJ2-7|.|TRBV5-1
TGCGCCAGCAGCCCACGAGGAGTCGACGAGCAGTACTTC
CASSPRGVDEQYF
>12|.|TRBJ2-7|TRBD1|TRBV30
TGTGCCTGGAGTTTACAGGGGTACGAGCAGTACTTC
CAWSLQGYEQYF
>12|few|TRBJ2-7|.|TRBV27
TGTGCCAGCAGTCAAGGACTCTACGAGCAGTACTTC
CASSQGLYEQYF
>16|.|TRBJ2-6|.|TRBV4-3
TGCGCCAGCAGCCAAGAATCAGGGGCTGGGGCCAACGTCCTGACTTTC
CASSQESGAGANVLTF
>14|.|TRBJ1-4|.|TRBV7-2
TGTGCCAGCAGCTCGACATCCGGAGGGGAAAAACTGTTTTTT
CASSSTSGGEKLFF
>15|.|TRBJ2-2|TRBD2|TRBV2
TGTGCCAGCAGTCCACTCCCCGGGGGGGCCGGGGAGCTGTTTTTT
CASSPLPGGAGELFF
>16|.|TRBJ2-5|TRBD2|TRBV18
TGTGCCAGCTCACCGTTGACTAGCCGGGCGGGGGAGACCCAGTACTTC
CASSPLTSRAGETQYF
>14|.|TRBJ2-6|.|TRBV11-2
TGTGCCAGCAGCTTACTAGGCAGCGCCAACGTCCTGACTTTC
CASSLLGSANVLTF
>12|.|TRBJ2-7|.|TRBV7-2
TGTGCCAGCAGCTTAGCAGAGACTCCTTTGTACTTC
CASSLAETPLYF
>13|.|TRBJ2-1|.|TRBV6-1
TGTGCCAGCATCGTACCGGACTACAATGAGCAGTTCTTC
CASIVPDYNEQFF
>8|.|TRBJ2-5|.|TRBV7-9
TGTGCCAGCAGCTTACCTTACTTC
CASSLPYF
>17|.|TRBJ2-2|TRBD1|TRBV5-1
TGCGCCAGCAGATCCACAGGGGACAGCGCGAACACCGGGGAGCTGTTTTTT
CASRSTGDSANTGELFF
>14|.|TRBJ2-7|TRBD1|TRBV27
TGTGCCAGCAGTTTAAGGGACAGGGAGTACGAGCAGTACTTC
CASSLRDREYEQYF
>15|.|TRBJ2-5|.|TRBV5-4
TGTGCCGTAGGCAGGACCGTCGGTCCTCAAGAGACCCAGTACTTC
CAVGRTVGPQETQYF
>13|.|TRBJ1-1|.|TRBV7-8
TGTGCCAGCAGCCCGTTCGAGAACACTGAAGCTTTCTTT
CASSPFENTEAFF
>15|.|TRBJ2-3|.|TRBV21-1
TGTGCCAGCAGCACAAAATCCCGTCACACAGATACGCAGTATTTT
CASSTKSRHTDTQYF
>11|once|TRBJ1-1|.|TRBV6-5
TGTGCCAGCAGTAAGAACACTGAAGCTTTCTTT
CASSKNTEAFF
>17|.|TRBJ2-5|TRBD1|TRBV18
TGTGCCAGCTCACCCCAGCCCCCGCCAGGGGGCGTTGAGACCCAGTACTTC
CASSPQPPPGGVETQYF
>13|.|TRBJ1-6|.|TRBV9
TGTGCCAGCAGCGCAGGGGATAATTCACCCCTCCACTTT
CASSAGDNSPLHF
>15|.|TRBJ1-4|.|TRBV6-4
TGTGCCAGCAGTGATCGTCCAGGGGATAATGAAAAACTGTTTTTT
CASSDRPGDNEKLFF
>14|.|TRBJ2-7|.|TRBV28
TGTGCCAGCAGTTTACCCCTCACCCCCTACGAGCAGTACTTC
CASSLPLTPYEQYF
>14|.|TRBJ2-1|.|TRBV27
TGTGCCAGCAGTAACCGGGGCGATTACAATGAGCAGTTCTTC
CASSNRGDYNEQFF
>15|.|TRBJ1-4|.|TRBV6-5
TGTGCCAGCAGTTACTCGGGCGGGGCGGGAGAAAAACTGTTTTTT
CASSYSGGAGEKLFF
>14|.|TRBJ2-7|.|TRBV9
TGTGCCAGCAGCGTAGGGAGGAGCTCCTACGAGCAGTACTTC
CASSVGRSSYEQYF
>14|.|TRBJ1-4|.|TRBV18
TGTGCCAGCTCACCAAGGGGGTCTAATGAAAAACTGTTTTTT
CASSPRGSNEKLFF
>15|.|TRBJ2-2|.|TRBV2
TGTGCCAGCAGTCAGACCCCCCAGGGCACCGGGGAGCTGTTTTTT
CASSQTPQGTGELFF
>15|.|TRBJ1-2|TRBD1|TRBV7-3
TGTGCCAGCAGCCCTTCGGGACAGGGTACCTATGGCTACACCTTC
CASSPSGQGTYGYTF
>15|.|TRBJ1-4|.|TRBV5-1
TGCGCCAGCAGCTTGGCCGGGAACTCCGATGAAAAACTGTTTTTT
CASSLAGNSDEKLFF
>16|.|TRBJ2-5|.|TRBV4-3
TGCGCCAGCAGCCAAGATCGGGGGGCCACCCAAGAGACCCAGTACTTC
CASSQDRGATQETQYF